This note documents a single T cell receptor (beta chain) sequence. Antigen unknown. Other nucleotide sequences from this sample produce the same CDR3. PCR used 60 Vbeta primers and 13 Jbeta primers. Clones were read by immunoSEQ multiplex PCR, and TCRdb kept only the in-frame ones, dropping some. This table has over 130,000 clones, 70% to 85% appearing once. This CDR3 comprises 14 residues. Per the germline V gene, CDR1 is MNHEY and CDR2 is SMNVEV (reference sequence). J gave up 7 bases and V 5 bases, and 5 bases lay outside the gene matches. The data derive from a study of cytomegalovirus exposure and HLA in healthy donors. The study's findings and limits: It has been reported that TCR beta sequences accurately predicted the HLA-A and HLA-B alleles of most subjects.

The source is a male donor in good health and CMV-seronegative. The chain uses TRBV27 and TRBJ2-2, with TRBD1 matching 9 bases. The sequenced sample was PBMCs. For the CDR3, the DNA is TGTGCCAGCAGTCCGGGACAGGGAGTCGGGGAGCTGTTTTTT. Protein sequence: CASSPGQGVGELFF.